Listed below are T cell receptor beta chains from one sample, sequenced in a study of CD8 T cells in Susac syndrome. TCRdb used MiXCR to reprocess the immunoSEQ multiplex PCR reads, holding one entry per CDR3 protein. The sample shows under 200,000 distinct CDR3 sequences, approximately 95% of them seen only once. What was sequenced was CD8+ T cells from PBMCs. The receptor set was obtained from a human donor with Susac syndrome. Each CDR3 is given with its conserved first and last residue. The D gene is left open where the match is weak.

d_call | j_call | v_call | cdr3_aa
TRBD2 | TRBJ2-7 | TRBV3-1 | CASSQAGTSGSHEQYF
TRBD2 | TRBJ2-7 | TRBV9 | CASSVASLAGSSYEQYF
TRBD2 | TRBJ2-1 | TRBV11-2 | CASSLGGLAGNYNEQFF
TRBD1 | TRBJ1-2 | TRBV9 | CASSEGQNYGYTF
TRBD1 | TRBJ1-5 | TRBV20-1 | CSAERDSYSNQPQHF
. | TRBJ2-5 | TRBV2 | CASSQEAGQETQYF
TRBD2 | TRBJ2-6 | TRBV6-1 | CASSDDGRLRSGANVLTF
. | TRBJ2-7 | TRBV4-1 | CASSQLPGAYEQYF
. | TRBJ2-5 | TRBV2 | CASSEELTETQYF
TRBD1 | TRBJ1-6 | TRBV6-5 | CASSYSGQGDSPLHF
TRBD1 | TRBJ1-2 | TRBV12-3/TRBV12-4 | CASSETGQGGFYGYTF
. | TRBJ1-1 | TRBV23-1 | CASSQSGWGRNTEAFF
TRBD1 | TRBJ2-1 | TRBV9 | CASSEGDSYNEQFF
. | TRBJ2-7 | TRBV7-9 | CASSHGAREQYF
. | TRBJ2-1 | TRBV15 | CATSRDRGDEQFF
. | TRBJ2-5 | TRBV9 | CASTLNGGSQETQYF
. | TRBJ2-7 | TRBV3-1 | CASSQGRTYEQYF
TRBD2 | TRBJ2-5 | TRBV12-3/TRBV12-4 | CASSLSAGGPETQYF
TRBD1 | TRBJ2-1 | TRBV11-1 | CASSNPDRGFGAGTDEQFF
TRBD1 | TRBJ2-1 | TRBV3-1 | CASSQNWRLRGSLSDNEQFF
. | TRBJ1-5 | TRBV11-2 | CASSPTGTAGQPQHF
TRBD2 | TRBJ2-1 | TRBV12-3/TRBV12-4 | CASNPGSIAGLAYSASYNEQFF
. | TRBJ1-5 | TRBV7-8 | CASSLADNQPQHF
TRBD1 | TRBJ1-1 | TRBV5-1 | CASSSRQGARTEAFF
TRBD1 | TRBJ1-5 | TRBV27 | CASSPGTASNQPQHF
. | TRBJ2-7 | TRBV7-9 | CASSLNPDEQYF
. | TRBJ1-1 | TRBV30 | CAWSVRGGVLNTEAFF
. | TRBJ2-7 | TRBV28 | CASSTAGKTYEQYF
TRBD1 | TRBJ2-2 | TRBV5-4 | CASSWDRGNTGELFF
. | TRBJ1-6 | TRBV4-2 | CASSQDWGQDSYNSPLHF
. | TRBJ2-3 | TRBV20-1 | CSARDGIADTQYF
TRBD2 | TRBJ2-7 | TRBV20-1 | CSAFIWTSGSYEQYF
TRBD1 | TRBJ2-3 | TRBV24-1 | CATSDRQGSTDTQYF
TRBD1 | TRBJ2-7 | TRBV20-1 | CSARGPGEQYF
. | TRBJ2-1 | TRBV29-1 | CSGWGQLYNEQFF
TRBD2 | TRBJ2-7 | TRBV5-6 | CASSLSGVPYEQYF
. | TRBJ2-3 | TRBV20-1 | CSATTSADTQYF
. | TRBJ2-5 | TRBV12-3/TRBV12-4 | CASRVNWETQYF
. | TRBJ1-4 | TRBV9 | CASSPPYNEKLFF
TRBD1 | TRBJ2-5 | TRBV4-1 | CASSYNDRGQETQYF